This T cell receptor (beta chain) appears in the sequencing data of a study of cytomegalovirus exposure and HLA in healthy donors. Across the whole study: Earlier work reported some 110 million unique TCR beta sequences from about 200 million T cells.

The PCR ran on 60 Vbeta and 13 Jbeta primers. This table comes from immunoSEQ multiplex PCR, and its TCRdb copy is limited to in-frame clones, with some not included. The repertoire has some 70,000 clones, around 78% of them found once; the top ten carry about 8%. The length of the CDR3 is 15 residues. In its sample, this clone was seen once. The sequence was obtained from a man aged 18 to 29 in good health and CMV-seropositive. The sample consisted of PBMCs. This chain connects TRBV1 to TRBJ2-1; the table's D call TRBD2 went unverified against the DNA. TRBV1 is a listed pseudogene. The CDR3 nucleotides read TGCACCAGCAGCCGCCTAGCGGGGGGTTACAATGAGCAGTTCTTC. Protein sequence: CTSSRLAGGYNEQFF.